Below are 6 T cell receptor beta chains sequenced from a single sample in a study of cytomegalovirus exposure and HLA in healthy donors. Both 60 Vbeta primers and 13 Jbeta primers went into the PCR. The data were produced by immunoSEQ multiplex PCR, yet TCRdb's version contains in-frame clones alone and is incomplete. In the table there are some 140,000 clones, over 60% of which are singletons. The material sequenced was PBMCs. The receptor source for this set is a middle-aged woman in good health and CMV-seronegative.

In this sample, this clone turned up once. The chain links TRBV7-9 to TRBJ2-1; D is possibly TRBD1 (5 bases). Germline V gene lookup returns CDR1 SEHNR and CDR2 FQNEAQ (reference sequence). There are 11 residues in the CDR3. The ends were cut back, 5 bases at V and 8 bases at J, with 7 bases in the middle. Here the CDR3 DNA reads TGTGCCAGCAGCAAGACAGATGAGCAGTTCTTC. Its protein is CASSKTDEQFF.

This chain connects TRBV29-1 to TRBJ1-1; tentatively, D is TRBD1 (5 bases). CDR1 and CDR2 (germline): SQVTM, ANQGSEA. This CDR3 contains 14 residues. V was clipped by 6 bases and J by 5 bases, with 19 bases between them. CDR3 residues: CSVEGQLRKTEAFF. CDR3 bases: TGCAGCGTGGAGGGGCAACTTAGGAAGACTGAAGCTTTCTTT.

This clone has a single count. V is TRBV7-9 and J is TRBJ1-4; D remains ambiguous. Trimming removed 7 bases at V and 4 bases at J, with 10 bases between. This CDR3 spans 13 amino acids. CDR1 SEHNR and CDR2 FQNEAQ come from the germline V gene (reference sequence). CDR3 DNA: TGTGCCAGCACCTCGGGGAATAATGAAAAACTGTTTTTT. Its protein product is CASTSGNNEKLFF.

This chain connects TRBV2 to TRBJ2-3, with D tentatively TRBD2 (7 bases). Trimming took off 7 bases at V and 0 bases at J, with 17 bases between the two ends. The CDR3 totals 16 residues. Germline V gene data show CDR1 as SNHLY and CDR2 as FYNNEI. CDR3 bases: TGTGCCAGCACTCTCGGGGGGCAGGGTAGCACAGATACGCAGTATTTT. Its protein is CASTLGGQGSTDTQYF.

The chain uses TRBV7-6 and TRBJ2-2; 7 bases map to TRBD2. Germline V gene data show CDR1 as SGHVS and CDR2 as FNYEAQ. V shed 5 bases, J shed 2 bases, and the junction held 8 bases outside the gene matches. The CDR3 length is 16 residues. DNA of the CDR3: TGTGCCAGCAGCAATACAAGCGGGGTAAACACCGGGGAGCTGTTTTTT. Its translation is CASSNTSGVNTGELFF.

There are a few counts of this clone. The chain recombines TRBV13 with TRBJ2-1, with TRBD2 matching 10 bases. Germline V gene data show CDR1 as PRHDT and CDR2 as FYEKMQ (reference sequence). After removal of 5 bases from V and 4 bases from J, the junction contained 8 bases not matched to a gene. The CDR3 totals 16 residues. DNA of the CDR3: TGTGCCAGCAGCCCCCACACGGGACTAGCGTACAATGAGCAGTTCTTC. This encodes CASSPHTGLAYNEQFF.